The subject of this entry is one T cell receptor beta chain. Produced via immunoSEQ multiplex PCR; TCRdb's table is partial and in-frame only. The sample consists of 300,000 to 500,000 clones, 85% to 90% of them appearing once. This record belongs to a study of blood T cell repertoires in COVID-19. The CDR3 covers 18 residues. V trimming: 4 bases; J trimming: 5 bases; junction bases outside the gene matches: 13. CDR1 and CDR2 from the germline V gene are WSHSY and SAAADI. The chain links TRBV10-2 to TRBJ1-6, with TRBD1 matching 8 bases. This TCR came from a woman aged 25 to 39 with acute COVID-19. Sequencing was done on a sample of PBMCs or T cells enriched from blood (not recorded which). CDR3 protein: CASSAYRQGRIHNSPLHF. The CDR3, as DNA: TGCGCCAGCAGTGCATACCGACAGGGGCGAATTCATAATTCACCCCTCCACTTT.